This T cell receptor beta chain stems from a study of blood T cell repertoires in COVID-19 (dated by TCRdb to 2019 to 2021). A note on the overall study: Samples from collaborators originated in the United States, Italy and Spain and spanned both the acute and convalescent phases of COVID-19. The dataset comprised deeply sampled blood TCRbeta repertoires from subjects exposed to, actively infected with, or recovered from COVID-19. A freely available public database, intended as a resource for researchers studying the immune response to SARS-CoV-2, is where the repertoires were released. The prospective study material was composed of cDNA or gDNA derived from T cells, B-cell-depleted T cells, or PBMCs. Where available, HLA class I and class II types were obtained from metadata supplied by the sample provider rather than from assay-based typing. Nearly every sample came with metadata listing a de-identified subject ID, COVID-19 status, age in years and sex. The samples were drawn from the first 160 participants of the ongoing ImmuneRACE study and from over a thousand subjects provided by 6 global collaborators.

The collaborating institutions used their own protocols to collect whole blood in K2EDTA tubes. For TCRbeta analysis, collaborators shipped samples in one of three forms: frozen whole blood, isolated PBMCs, or DNA extracted from either of those sample types. What the authors observed across the whole study: The quantity of clinical and demographic metadata differed by source and by participant and was supplied without curation.

Turning to this clone: Its antigen has not been determined. Base qualities are not recorded, but no much larger clone differs from it by a single base.

V is shortened by 5 bases, J by 4 bases, and the region joining them spans 20 bases. The cysteine opens and the phenylalanine closes a CDR3 of 16 amino acids. Here the CDR3 DNA is all that survives: 48 bases in frame from base 1. Looking up the germline V gene (reference sequence) yields CDR1 LNHDA and CDR2 SQIVND. The immunoSEQ Assay, a bias-controlled multiplex PCR, was used to amplify TCRbeta CDR3 regions from genomic DNA. From the authors' description of their analysis: The number of nucleated cells in each sample was estimated from the amplification of reference gene primers within the assay. To quantify the absolute abundance of each unique TCRbeta CDR3 rearrangement, sequence reads were collapsed and filtered. For each sample, productive Simpson clonality was calculated by taking the square root of Simpson's diversity index across productive rearrangements. The clones in this table, taken by TCRdb from immuneACCESS, are in-frame only. Not every clone is retained; where verified, under half of the shortfall comes from an unresolved V gene, and the cause of the rest is unknown. V and J calls and clone size are those listed in that table; D and trimming were worked out from the DNA. This sample comprises over 130,000 clones, 75% to 85% of them detected only once. Jointly, the top ten make up roughly 3.9% of the sample.

The chain is assembled from TRBV19 and TRBJ1-2; TRBD1 is a weak D gene call, 6 bases matching. Sequenced material: peripheral blood. This TCR derives from a woman of 80 years or more with acute or convalescent COVID-19. The DNA sequence follows: TGTGCCAGTAGTGTGGTCCGGGACACTTGGAGCTATGGCTACACCTTC. Its protein is CASSVVRDTWSYGYTF.